Each of the 3 T cell receptor beta chains below was sequenced from the same sample in a study of shared clonotypes between healthy human individuals. Profiling relied on immunoSEQ multiplex PCR, and the TCRdb table lists in-frame clones only, not all of them. Here the sample spans 600,000 to 750,000 clones, 55% to 75% being singletons. The sample was memory CD4+ T cells sorted from blood. Indicated subset: CD45RA-negative fraction. These receptors all stem from a woman under 40 in good health.

This clone was detected a few times. This chain links TRBV10-3 with TRBJ2-1; perhaps TRBD1 as D (6 bases). Trimming removed 4 bases at V and 8 bases at J, with 9 bases between. The length of the CDR3 is 12 residues. Germline V CDR1 and CDR2: ENHRY, SYGVKD. CDR3: CAISGTADEQFF. The CDR3 nucleotides read TGTGCCATCAGTGGGACAGCCGATGAGCAGTTCTTC.

The J gene is TRBJ1-4, the V gene TRBV18; 7 bases align to TRBD1. Losses at the gene ends were 6 bases for V and 8 bases for J; bases not matched to a gene: 12. The germline V gene encodes CDR1 KGHSH and CDR2 LQKENI. The CDR3 contains 15 residues. CDR3 region: CASSRQGPSGEKLFF. CDR3 DNA sequence: TGTGCCAGCTCGCGACAGGGCCCCTCTGGAGAAAAACTGTTTTTT.

This chain links TRBV7-9 with TRBJ1-1; no clear D gene. With 1 base removed from V and 6 bases from J, the gap between germline ends came to 9 bases. Germline CDR1 SEHNR, CDR2 FQNEAQ (reference sequence). The CDR3 has 13 residues. For the CDR3, the DNA is TGTGCCAGCAGCTTAGGACCCGGGTCTGAAGCTTTCTTT. Translating gives CASSLGPGSEAFF.